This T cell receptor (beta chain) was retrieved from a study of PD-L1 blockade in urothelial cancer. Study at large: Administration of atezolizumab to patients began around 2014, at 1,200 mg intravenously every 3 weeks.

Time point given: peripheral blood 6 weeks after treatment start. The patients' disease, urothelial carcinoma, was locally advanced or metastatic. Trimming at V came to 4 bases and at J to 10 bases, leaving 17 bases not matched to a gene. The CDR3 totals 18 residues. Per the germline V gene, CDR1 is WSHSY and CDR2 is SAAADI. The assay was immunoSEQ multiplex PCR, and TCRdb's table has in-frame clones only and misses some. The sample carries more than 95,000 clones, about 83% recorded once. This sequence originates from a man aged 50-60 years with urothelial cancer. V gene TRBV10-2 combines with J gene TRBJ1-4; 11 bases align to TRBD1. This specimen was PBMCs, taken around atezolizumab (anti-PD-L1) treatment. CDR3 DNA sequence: TGCGCCAGCAGTGCAACACCGGGACAGGGGGTTCGTCCAGGAAAACTGTTTTTT. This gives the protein CASSATPGQGVRPGKLFF.